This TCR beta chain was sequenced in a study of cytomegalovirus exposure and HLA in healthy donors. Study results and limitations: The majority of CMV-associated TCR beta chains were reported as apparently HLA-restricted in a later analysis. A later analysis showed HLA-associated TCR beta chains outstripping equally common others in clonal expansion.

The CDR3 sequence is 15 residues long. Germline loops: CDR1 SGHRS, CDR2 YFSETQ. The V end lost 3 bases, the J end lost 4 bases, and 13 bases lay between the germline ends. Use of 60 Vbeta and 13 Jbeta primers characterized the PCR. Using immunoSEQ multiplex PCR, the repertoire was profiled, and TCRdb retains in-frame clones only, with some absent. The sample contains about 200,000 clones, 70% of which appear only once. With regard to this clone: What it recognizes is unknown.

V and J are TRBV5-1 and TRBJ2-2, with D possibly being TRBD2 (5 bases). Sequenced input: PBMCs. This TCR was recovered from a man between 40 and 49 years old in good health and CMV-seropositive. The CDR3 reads CASSSDSYSTGELFF. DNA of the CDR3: TGCGCCAGCAGCTCGGACTCTTACAGCACCGGGGAGCTGTTTTTT.